The 23 T cell receptor beta chains in this list originate from one sample, sequenced in a study of CD4 T cells in relation to SARS-CoV-2 and coronaviruses. Using immunoSEQ multiplex PCR, the repertoire was profiled, and TCRdb retains in-frame clones only, with some absent. The sample contains nearly 25,000 clones, less than 75% of which appear only once. For these receptors, no antigen is known. Unexposed donor CD4+ T cells date from 2011-2018, before the COVID-19 pandemic. The cells were cultured for 10 days before CD4+ T cells were isolated. Sequencing used CD4+ T cells from PBMCs, cultured in vitro. The receptors derive from a human donor in good health.

The rearrangement links TRBV24-1 to TRBJ1-5; 8 bases agree with TRBD1. CDR3 length equals 15 residues. The J segment lost 5 bases and the V segment lost 7 bases, leaving 9 bases of the junction unmatched. The germline gives CDR1 KGHDR, CDR2 SFDVKD. In DNA form, the CDR3 reads TGTGCCACCAGGCGGACAGGGCTTTGGGATCAGCCCCAGCATTTT. Its protein product is CATRRTGLWDQPQHF.

The V gene is TRBV5-1, the J gene TRBJ1-2, with D tentatively TRBD1 (6 bases). Trimming removed 3 bases at V and 4 bases at J, with 16 bases between. This CDR3 spans 15 amino acids. Germline CDR1 SGHRS, CDR2 YFSETQ. The CDR3 loop is CASSSPGAGGYGYTF. DNA of the CDR3: TGCGCCAGCAGCTCCCCGGGGGCAGGAGGCTATGGCTACACCTTC.

The chain links TRBV6-4 to TRBJ2-3; 7 bases are shared with TRBD2. The CDR3 sequence is 15 residues long. V lost 0 bases and J lost 4; bases outside the gene matches: 4. The germline V gene encodes CDR1 MRHNA and CDR2 SNTAGT. The CDR3 coding sequence is TGTGCCAGCAGTGACTCGGCGGGAGCGCCAGATACGCAGTATTTT. The encoded protein is CASSDSAGAPDTQYF.

This clone was observed a single time. V and J are TRBV9 and TRBJ2-7, with TRBD2 identical over 13 bases. This CDR3 has 16 residues. With V trimmed by 3 bases and J by 4 bases, 7 bases remained unmatched. Germline-derived CDR1 and CDR2 are SGDLS and YYNGEE. The CDR3 DNA is TGTGCCAGCAGCGCCCAACGGACTAGCGGGAGATACGAGCAGTACTTC. Its translation is CASSAQRTSGRYEQYF. The variable domain in full, completed from reference TRBV9 and TRBJ2-7, reads DSGVTQTPKHLITATGQRVTLRCSPRSGDLSVYWYQQSLDQGLQFLIQYYNGEERAKGNILERFSAQQFPDLHSELNLSSLELGDSALYFCASSAQRTSGRYEQYFGPGTRLTVT.

This sequence joins TRBV18 and TRBJ2-7; D might be TRBD1 (6 bases). Per the germline V gene, CDR1 is KGHSH and CDR2 is LQKENI. V lost 3 bases, J lost 0 bases, and 12 bases lay in between. The CDR3 consists of 15 residues. The CDR3, as DNA: TGTGCCAGCTCACCGAGAGACAGGAGCTCCTACGAGCAGTACTTC. This encodes CASSPRDRSSYEQYF. The entire variable domain, with the rest obtained from reference TRBV18 and TRBJ2-7, is as follows: NAGVMQNPRHLVRRRGQEARLRCSPMKGHSHVYWYRQLPEEGLKFMVYLQKENIIDESGMPKERFSAEFPKEGPSILRIQQVVRGDSAAYFCASSPRDRSSYEQYFGPGTRLTVT.

CDR3 amino acids: CASREGATDTQYF. DNA for the CDR3: TGCGCCAGCCGAGAGGGGGCCACAGATACGCAGTATTTT. This chain links TRBV10-2 with TRBJ2-3; 7 positions agree with TRBD1. CDR3 length: 13 residues. CDR1 and CDR2 from the germline V gene are WSHSY and SAAADI. V dropped 8 bases and J dropped 2; count of bases not matched to a gene: 4.

This chain links TRBV4-2 with TRBJ2-5; 9 nucleotides align to TRBD2. From germline, CDR1 is LGHNA and CDR2 YNFKEQ. The CDR3 is 16 amino acids. V was clipped by 3 bases and J by 4 bases; unmatched bases: 9. The CDR3 region is CASSQEGREGGETQYF. DNA for the CDR3: TGTGCCAGCAGCCAGGAGGGGCGGGAGGGAGGAGAGACCCAGTACTTC.

The V and J genes are TRBV30 and TRBJ1-3; no reliable D call. The CDR3 contains 13 residues. Per the germline V gene, CDR1 is GTSNPN and CDR2 is SVGIG (reference sequence). Between the trimmed V and J ends, which lost 4 bases and 0 bases, there was a span of 7 bases. CDR3 loop: CAWTGISGNTIYF. The CDR3, as DNA: TGTGCCTGGACAGGCATCTCTGGAAACACCATATATTTT.

The chain has TRBV5-1 and TRBJ2-7; 9 bases map to TRBD2. Germline values: CDR1 SGHRS, CDR2 YFSETQ. This CDR3 spans 15 amino acids. With 5 bases clipped from V and 3 bases from J, the junction kept 9 bases outside the gene matches. CDR3 residues: CASSPRGGGDYEQYF. In DNA form, the CDR3 reads TGCGCCAGCAGTCCCCGCGGGGGGGGCGACTACGAGCAGTACTTC.

This clone has a handful of counts. This sequence joins TRBV6-5 and TRBJ1-4; D is uncertain. In germline, CDR1 is MNHEY, CDR2 SVGAGI. V lost 3 bases and J 7 bases, leaving 9 bases between the germline ends. This CDR3 has 13 amino acids. The CDR3 sequence: CASSYSGVEKLFF. The CDR3 DNA is TGTGCCAGCAGTTATTCAGGAGTTGAAAAACTGTTTTTT.

CDR3 sequence (DNA): TGTGCCACCAGTGATGGCGGGAGCTCCTACAATGAGCAGTTCTTC. Residues: CATSDGGSSYNEQFF. This chain uses TRBV24-1 with TRBJ2-1, with 7 positions matching TRBD2. Trimming at V came to 3 bases and at J to 0 bases, leaving 1 base not matched to a gene. This CDR3 is built from 15 residues. CDR1 KGHDR and CDR2 SFDVKD come from the germline V gene.

The chain recombines TRBV5-3 with TRBJ2-7; 7 nucleotides match TRBD2. TRBV5-3 carries the ORF label, with uncertain function. V shed 4 bases, J shed 9 bases, and the junction held 7 bases outside the gene matches. The CDR3 spans 12 residues. The CDR3 spells CARSGAGTGQYF. The CDR3 DNA sequence: TGTGCCAGAAGCGGAGCGGGGACGGGGCAGTACTTC.

The CDR3 here is CSGTDYNEQFF. CDR3 DNA sequence: TGCAGCGGGACGGATTACAATGAGCAGTTCTTC. This chain uses TRBV29-1 with TRBJ2-1, with D unclear. Trimming pared 7 bases from V and 4 bases from J, leaving 8 bases between. The CDR3 is 11 residues long. CDR1 and CDR2 (germline): SQVTM, ANQGSEA.

The chain combines TRBV7-9 with TRBJ1-1, with TRBD1 matching 10 bases. The CDR3 sequence is 14 residues long. J was trimmed by 3 bases and V by 3 bases; bases with no gene match: 1. The germline V gene has CDR1 SEHNR and CDR2 FQNEAQ (reference sequence). The chain's CDR3 is CASSFGTGDTEAFF. CDR3 nucleotides: TGTGCCAGCAGCTTTGGGACAGGGGACACTGAAGCTTTCTTT.

This chain connects TRBV5-5 to TRBJ1-3; D is undetermined. The V end lost 3 bases, the J end lost 0 bases, and 13 bases lay between the germline ends. Germline CDR1 reads SGHKS; CDR2 reads YYEKEE (reference sequence). CDR3 size: 16 residues. In DNA, the CDR3 is TGTGCCAGCAGCTGGGGAGGACGGACCTCTGGAAACACCATATATTTT. It translates to CASSWGGRTSGNTIYF.

The chain employs TRBV5-1 and TRBJ2-3; D may be TRBD2 (5 bases). V lost 2 bases and J lost 2, with 12 bases in between. Germline CDR1 is SGHRS and CDR2 is YFSETQ. The CDR3 runs 15 residues. CDR3 bases: TGCGCCAGCAGCTTTGGACTGAAAGACACAGATACGCAGTATTTT. Its protein is CASSFGLKDTDTQYF.

The V gene is TRBV28, the J gene TRBJ2-7, with a tentative D call TRBD1 (5 bases). This CDR3 has 12 amino acids. Trimming stripped 6 bases from V and 9 bases from J, with 15 bases between. Germline CDR1 reads MDHEN; CDR2 reads SYDVKM. The CDR3 bases are TGTGCCAGCAGAGAAGCAGGGTCTGGGCAGTACTTC. Translating it yields CASREAGSGQYF. Based on the CDR3 plus reference TRBV28 and TRBJ2-7, the full variable domain is DVKVTQSSRYLVKRTGEKVFLECVQDMDHENMFWYRQDPGLGLRLIYFSYDVKMKEKGDIPEGYSVSREKKERFSLILESASTNQTSMYLCASREAGSGQYFGPGTRLTVT.

A few counts support this clone. V usage is TRBV28 and J usage is TRBJ2-3; D uncertain. Deletions cut 1 base from V and 0 bases from J, with 8 bases between. There are 15 residues in the CDR3. The V gene's germline CDR1 is MDHEN and CDR2 SYDVKM. The CDR3 DNA reads as TGTGCCAGCAGTTTATCAGGCCCTAGCACAGATACGCAGTATTTT. It translates to CASSLSGPSTDTQYF.

The chain uses TRBV7-2 and TRBJ1-1; D unclear. The germline V gene encodes CDR1 SGHTA and CDR2 FQGNSA. Trimming removed 5 bases from V and 13 bases from J, with 20 bases in between. CDR3 length equals 13 residues. The CDR3 DNA reads TGTGCCAGCAGCCCCGGCGGTGGTTTTGAGTATTTCTTT. Translated, it gives CASSPGGGFEYFF.

This clone was seen only a few times. The chain couples TRBV13 to TRBJ2-5; maybe TRBD2 (5 bases). Between the trimmed V and J ends, which lost 10 bases and 1 base, there was a span of 13 bases. The CDR3 is made up of 13 amino acids. CDR1 and CDR2 from the germline V gene are PRHDT and FYEKMQ (reference sequence). CDR3 in amino acids: CATSMTIQETQYF. The CDR3, as DNA: TGTGCCACTTCGATGACTATCCAAGAGACCCAGTACTTC.

The chain links TRBV30 to TRBJ2-7; D might be TRBD1 (6 bases). The CDR3 runs to 12 residues. The germline gives CDR1 GTSNPN, CDR2 SVGIG (reference sequence). V lost 3 bases and J lost 3, with 9 bases in between. The CDR3 sequence is CAWSQGHYEQYF. In DNA, the CDR3 is TGTGCCTGGAGCCAGGGGCACTACGAGCAGTACTTC.

This chain joins TRBV3-1 (or the pseudogene TRBV3-2) and TRBJ2-3, with D tentatively TRBD1 (6 bases). From germline, CDR1 is LGHDT and CDR2 YNNKEL (reference sequence). The CDR3 is 15 residues long. Trimming removed 1 base from V and 2 bases from J, with 10 bases in between. DNA for the CDR3: TGTGCCAGCAGCCAAGTACTGGGGGCCACAGATACGCAGTATTTT. Its protein product is CASSQVLGATDTQYF.

J is TRBJ1-4 and V is TRBV9, with 8 bases identical to TRBD1. The germline CDR1 and CDR2 sequences are SGDLS and YYNGEE. CDR3 size: 16 residues. V was pared by 3 bases and J by 3 bases, with 7 bases of the junction left unmatched. CDR3 protein: CASSEQGGRANEKLFF. The CDR3 DNA sequence: TGTGCCAGCAGCGAACAGGGGGGTCGAGCTAATGAAAAACTGTTTTTT. Variable domain in full (rest from reference TRBV9 and TRBJ1-4): DSGVTQTPKHLITATGQRVTLRCSPRSGDLSVYWYQQSLDQGLQFLIQYYNGEERAKGNILERFSAQQFPDLHSELNLSSLELGDSALYFCASSEQGGRANEKLFFGSGTQLSVL.